This T cell receptor (beta chain) is from a study of OX40 agonist ivuxolimab in advanced cancers. The study in broad terms: The costimulatory receptor OX40 (CD134) was targeted by ivuxolimab, a fully human IgG2 agonistic monoclonal antibody. Of the 50 to 55 dose-escalation patients, hepatocellular carcinoma was present in 19, melanoma in some 15, renal cell carcinoma in 9 and head and neck cancer in 9. The dose-escalation cohort was roughly 83% male with a mean age of around 62 years, ranging from roughly 23 to 80. The monotherapy dose-escalation portion (N of about 50 patients) of the phase I ivuxolimab trial is reported in the paper. Prior anti-PD-1, anti-PD-L1 or anti-CTLA-4 therapy was permitted, and about two fifths of dose-escalation patients had received checkpoint inhibitors. Partial responses occurred in three dose-escalation patients: two with cutaneous melanoma and one with hepatocellular carcinoma. The point of sequencing TCRbeta in the periphery was to test whether ivuxolimab changed TCR sequence diversity and drove clonal T-cell expansion. Intravenous ivuxolimab was administered to patients every 2 weeks at six dose levels: 0.01, 0.1, 0.3, 1.5, 3 and 10 mg/kg.

For sequencing of the TCRbeta CDR3 region, genomic DNA was extracted from the sorted cells. TCRbeta CDR3 regions were sequenced using the immunoSEQ Assay. TCRdb stores this immuneACCESS table with in-frame sequences only. Part of the clones is absent; in the studies checked, under half of the shortfall reflects unresolved V genes, and no reason is known for the rest. This sample comprises 48,000 or so clones, 70% to 90% of them detected only once. The top ten clones comprise 1.5% to 2% of the sample. Only one count was recorded for this clone. Its target antigen remains unknown. Qualities for individual bases were not recorded, and no much larger clone is one base off. Trimming takes 1 base from V and 1 base from J, and the germline ends sit 8 bases apart. Inclusive of the bounding cysteine and phenylalanine, the CDR3 is 15 residues long. This entry keeps only the CDR3 DNA: 45 bases, framed from base 1. The germline V gene (reference sequence) gives CDR1 as SEHNR and CDR2 as FQNEAQ.

The trial excluded patients who had a history of autoimmune disease or who were on systemic immunosuppression. Peripheral blood for TCR sequencing was drawn from every dose cohort at baseline, at cycle 4 day 1 and at cycle 7 day 1. The samples were taken from a phase I, first-in-human, multicenter, open-label dose-escalation trial of ivuxolimab. Adults with locally advanced or metastatic melanoma, renal cell, hepatocellular, or head and neck squamous cell carcinoma were enrolled in the trial. Before TCR sequencing, CD4+ and CD8+ T cells were separately sorted from peripheral blood. What the study reported, not specific to this receptor: At doses of 0.1 to 3.0 mg/kg, clonal expansion of both CD4+ and CD8+ T cells in blood was seen between baseline and week 6. After ivuxolimab, more expanded clones were found on average in CD8+ T cells than in CD4+ T cells. In the 0.1-3.0 mg/kg groups, partial responders were among the patients with the lowest normalized peripheral clonal expansion, particularly in CD8+ T cells. Low levels of normalized T-cell clonal expansion were also seen in some nonresponding patients. The antigen specificity of the peripheral T cells that underwent clonal expansion was not determined.

The chain links TRBV7-9 with TRBJ2-1; 5 matching bases give a weak D call of TRBD2. The TCR sequence derives from an adult with an advanced solid tumor such as melanoma, head and neck, liver or kidney cancer. Source: CD4+ or CD8+ T cells sorted from blood, taken in a trial of the OX40 agonist ivuxolimab. The CDR3 loop reads CASSLVQRSYNEQFF. The DNA sequence reads TGTGCCAGCAGCTTAGTGCAGCGGTCCTACAATGAGCAGTTCTTC.